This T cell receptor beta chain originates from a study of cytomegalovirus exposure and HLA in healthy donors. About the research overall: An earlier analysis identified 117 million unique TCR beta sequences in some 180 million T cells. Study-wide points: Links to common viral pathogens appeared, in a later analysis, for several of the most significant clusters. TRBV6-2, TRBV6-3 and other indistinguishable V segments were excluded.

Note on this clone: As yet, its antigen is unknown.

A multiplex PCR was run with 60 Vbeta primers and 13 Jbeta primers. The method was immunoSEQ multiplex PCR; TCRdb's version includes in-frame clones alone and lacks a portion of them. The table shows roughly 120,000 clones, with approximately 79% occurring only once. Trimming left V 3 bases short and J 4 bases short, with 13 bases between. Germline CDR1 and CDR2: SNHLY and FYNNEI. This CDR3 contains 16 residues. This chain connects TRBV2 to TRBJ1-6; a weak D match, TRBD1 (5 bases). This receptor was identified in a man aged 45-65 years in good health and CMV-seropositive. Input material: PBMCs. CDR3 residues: CASSEGGAVYNSPLHF. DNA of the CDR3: TGTGCCAGCAGTGAGGGTGGGGCCGTGTATAATTCACCCCTCCACTTT.